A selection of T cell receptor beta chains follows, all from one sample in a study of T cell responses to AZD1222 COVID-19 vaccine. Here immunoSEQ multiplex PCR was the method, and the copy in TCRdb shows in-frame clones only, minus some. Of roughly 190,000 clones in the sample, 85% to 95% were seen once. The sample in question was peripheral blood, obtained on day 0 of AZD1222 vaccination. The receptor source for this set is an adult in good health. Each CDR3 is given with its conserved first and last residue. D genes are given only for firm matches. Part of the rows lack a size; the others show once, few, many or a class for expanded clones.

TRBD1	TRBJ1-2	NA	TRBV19	TGTGCCAGTACCTTAACAGGGGGCTATGGCTACACCTTC	CASTLTGGYGYTF
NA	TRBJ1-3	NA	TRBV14	TGTGCCAGCAGCCAAGTTTTTCCTCCAACAGGACTTACGGGTGGAAACACCATATATTTT	CASSQVFPPTGLTGGNTIYF
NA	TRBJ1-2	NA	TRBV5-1	TGCGCCAGCAGCTTAGGACCAGGTTACGGCTACACCTTC	CASSLGPGYGYTF
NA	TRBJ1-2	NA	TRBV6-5	TGTGCCAGCAGTTACTCGAGGGGAGGAGCCATCTATGGCTACACCTTC	CASSYSRGGAIYGYTF
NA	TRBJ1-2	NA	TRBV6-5	TGTGCCAGCATCCGGCCCGGACAGTCCTATGGCTACACCTTC	CASIRPGQSYGYTF
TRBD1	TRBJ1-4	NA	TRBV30	TGTGCCTGGAGTTGGGACAGTGAGGAAAAACTGTTTTTT	CAWSWDSEEKLFF
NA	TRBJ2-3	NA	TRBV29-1	TGCAGCGTTGTAGCGATCGCGGGGTACACAGATACGCAGTATTTT	CSVVAIAGYTDTQYF
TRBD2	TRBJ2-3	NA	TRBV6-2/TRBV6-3	TGTGCCAGCAGCCATAGCGGGGGGGCTTTTGATACGCAGTATTTT	CASSHSGGAFDTQYF
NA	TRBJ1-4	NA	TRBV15	TGTGCCACCAGCACAGGGGATGGAATGGGTGAAAAACTGTTTTTT	CATSTGDGMGEKLFF
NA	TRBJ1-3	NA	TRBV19	TGTGCCAGTAGGGACCCTGGGGTCTGGGGAGATGAAAACACCATATATTTT	CASRDPGVWGDENTIYF
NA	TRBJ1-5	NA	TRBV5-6	NA	CASSFGPGPNQPQHF
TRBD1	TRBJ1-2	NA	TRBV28	TGTGCCAGCAGTCTCCCCGGGACAGGGCAGTATGGCTACACCTTC	CASSLPGTGQYGYTF
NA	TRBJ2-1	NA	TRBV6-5	TGTGCCAGCAGTTCTCCGGGCCTTTCCCATGAGCAGTTCTTC	CASSSPGLSHEQFF
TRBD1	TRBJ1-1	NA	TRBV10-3	TGTGCCATCAGCGTACAGGGGGGAAAAGCTTTCTTT	CAISVQGGKAFF
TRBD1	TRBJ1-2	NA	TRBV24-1	TGTGCCACCAGCTTCCGACAGGGGGGTGGCTACACCTTC	CATSFRQGGGYTF
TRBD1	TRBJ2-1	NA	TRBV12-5	TGTGCTAGCGGCCCGGGACAGGGATACAATGAGCAGTTCTTC	CASGPGQGYNEQFF
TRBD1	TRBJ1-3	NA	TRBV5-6	TGTGCCAGCAGCTTGTATGACAGGGTATTTGGAAACACCATATATTTT	CASSLYDRVFGNTIYF
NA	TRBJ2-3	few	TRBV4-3	TGCGCCAGCAGCCAAGGACCCAGGACCACAGATACGCAGTATTTT	CASSQGPRTTDTQYF
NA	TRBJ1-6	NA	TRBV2	TGTGCCAGCAGGACGGGGTATTCACCCCTCCACTTT	CASRTGYSPLHF
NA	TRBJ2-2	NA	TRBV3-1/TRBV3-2	TGTGCCAGCAGCCGGAACACCGGGGAGCTGTTTTTT	CASSRNTGELFF
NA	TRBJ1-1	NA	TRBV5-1	TGCGCCAGCAGCACCGGACAGAGTGAAGCTTTCTTT	CASSTGQSEAFF
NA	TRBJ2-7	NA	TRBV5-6	TGTGCCAGCAGCTTGTGGGTGTCTACCTACGAGCAGTACTTC	CASSLWVSTYEQYF
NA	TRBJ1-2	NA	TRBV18	TGTGCCAGCTCACAAAACCCCGTGACGGACTATGGCTACACCTTC	CASSQNPVTDYGYTF
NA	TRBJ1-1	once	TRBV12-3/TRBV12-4	TGTGCCAGCAGTGAAGGAACTCGGCCGGGAGCTTTCTTT	CASSEGTRPGAFF
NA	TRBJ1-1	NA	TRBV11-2	TGTGCCAGCAGCTTAGACCGACGTAACACTGAAGCTTTCTTT	CASSLDRRNTEAFF
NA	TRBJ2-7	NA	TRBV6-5	TGTGCCAGCAGTTACGAGGGAAATTACGAGCAGTACTTC	CASSYEGNYEQYF
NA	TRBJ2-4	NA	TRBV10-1	TGCGCCAGCAGTGATTGGGGGAAGGCCAAAAACATTCAGTACTTC	CASSDWGKAKNIQYF
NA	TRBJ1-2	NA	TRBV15	TGTGCCACCAGCAGAGGATTCTACGAGATCTTC	CATSRGFYEIF
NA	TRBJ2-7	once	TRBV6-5	TGTGCCAGCAGTTACTCGGATCAGGGAACAACCTACGAGCAGTACTTC	CASSYSDQGTTYEQYF
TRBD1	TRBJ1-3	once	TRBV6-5	TGTGCCAGCAGTTACGGGACAGGTGTCTCTGGAAACACCATATATTTT	CASSYGTGVSGNTIYF
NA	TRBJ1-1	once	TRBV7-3	TGTGCCAGCAGCTTACAGGGCAGGAACACTGAAGCTTTCTTT	CASSLQGRNTEAFF
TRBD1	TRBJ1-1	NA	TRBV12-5	TGTGCTAGTGGTTTGCCACCGGGACAGTTCGATGAAGCTTTCTTT	CASGLPPGQFDEAFF
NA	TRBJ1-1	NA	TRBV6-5	TGTGCCAGCAGTTACTCGTGGGGATCCGGTGGAGGCGAAGCTTTCTTT	CASSYSWGSGGGEAFF
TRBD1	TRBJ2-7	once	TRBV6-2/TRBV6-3	TGTGCCAGCAGCCGGGACAGGAGGATCTACGAGCAGTACTTC	CASSRDRRIYEQYF
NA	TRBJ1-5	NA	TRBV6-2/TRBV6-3	TGTGCCAGCAGTCCCGGGGGGCAGAATCAGCCCCAGCATTTT	CASSPGGQNQPQHF
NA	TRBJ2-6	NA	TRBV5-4	TGTGCCAGCAGCTTGCCAGTCGCTGGGGCCAACGTCCTGACTTTC	CASSLPVAGANVLTF
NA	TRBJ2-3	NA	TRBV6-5	TGTGCCAGCAGTTACAAGGGGGTCCTCACAGATACGCAGTATTTT	CASSYKGVLTDTQYF
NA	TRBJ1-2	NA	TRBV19	TGTGCCAGTAGCAGAACTGGGGGGACCATAAAACGGGGCTACACCTTC	CASSRTGGTIKRGYTF
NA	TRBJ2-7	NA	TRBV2	TGTGCCAGCAGACGGCCAGGGGTCTACGAGCAGTACTTC	CASRRPGVYEQYF
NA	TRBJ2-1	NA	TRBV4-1	TGCGCCAGCAGCCAAGGCAAGGGTTCCCTTCTCCTCTCCTACAATGAGCAGTTCTTC	CASSQGKGSLLLSYNEQFF
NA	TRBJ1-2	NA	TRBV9	TGTGCCAGCAGCGTGACCAAAGGGCCCTATGGCTACACCTTC	CASSVTKGPYGYTF